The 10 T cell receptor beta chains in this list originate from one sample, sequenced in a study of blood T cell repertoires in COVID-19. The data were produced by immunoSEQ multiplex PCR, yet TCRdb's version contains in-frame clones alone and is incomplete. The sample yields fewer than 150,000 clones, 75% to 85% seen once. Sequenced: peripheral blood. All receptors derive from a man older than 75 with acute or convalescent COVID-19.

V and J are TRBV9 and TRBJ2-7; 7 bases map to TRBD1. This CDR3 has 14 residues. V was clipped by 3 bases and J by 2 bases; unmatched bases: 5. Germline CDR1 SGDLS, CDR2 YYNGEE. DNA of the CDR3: TGTGCCAGCAGCGCCATGGGACAGCCCTACGAGCAGTACTTC. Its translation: CASSAMGQPYEQYF.

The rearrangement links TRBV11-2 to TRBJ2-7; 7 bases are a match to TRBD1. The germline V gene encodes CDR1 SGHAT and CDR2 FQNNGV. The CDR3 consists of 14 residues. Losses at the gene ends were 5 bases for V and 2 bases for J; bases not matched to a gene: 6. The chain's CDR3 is CASSRLDRTYEQYF. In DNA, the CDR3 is TGTGCCAGCAGCCGTTTGGACAGGACCTACGAGCAGTACTTC.

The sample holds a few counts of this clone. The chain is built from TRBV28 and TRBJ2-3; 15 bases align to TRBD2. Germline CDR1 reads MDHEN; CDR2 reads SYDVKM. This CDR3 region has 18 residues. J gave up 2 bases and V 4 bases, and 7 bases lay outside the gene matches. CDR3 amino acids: CASSSRRTSGGATDTQYF. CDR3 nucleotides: TGTGCCAGCAGTTCCCGTCGGACTAGCGGGGGGGCCACAGATACGCAGTATTTT.

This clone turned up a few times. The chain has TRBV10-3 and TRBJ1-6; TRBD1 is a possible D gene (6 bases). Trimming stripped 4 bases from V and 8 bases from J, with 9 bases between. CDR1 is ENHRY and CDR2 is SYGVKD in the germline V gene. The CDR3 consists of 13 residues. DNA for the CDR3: TGTGCCATCAGTGGACAGGACTATTCACCCCTCCACTTT. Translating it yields CAISGQDYSPLHF.

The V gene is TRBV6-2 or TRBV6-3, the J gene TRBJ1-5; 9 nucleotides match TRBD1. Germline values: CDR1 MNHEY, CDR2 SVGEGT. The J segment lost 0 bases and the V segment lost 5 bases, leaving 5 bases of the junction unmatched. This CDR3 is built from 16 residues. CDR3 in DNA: TGTGCCAGCAGTCCCCCGACAGGGGGTAGCAATCAGCCCCAGCATTTT. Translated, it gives CASSPPTGGSNQPQHF.

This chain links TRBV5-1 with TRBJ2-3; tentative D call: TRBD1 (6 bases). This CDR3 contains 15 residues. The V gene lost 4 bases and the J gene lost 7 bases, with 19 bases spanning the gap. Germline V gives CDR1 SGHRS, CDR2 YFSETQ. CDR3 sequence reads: CASSPGTSLGNTQYF. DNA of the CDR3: TGCGCCAGCAGCCCCGGGACATCACTGGGGAATACGCAGTATTTT.

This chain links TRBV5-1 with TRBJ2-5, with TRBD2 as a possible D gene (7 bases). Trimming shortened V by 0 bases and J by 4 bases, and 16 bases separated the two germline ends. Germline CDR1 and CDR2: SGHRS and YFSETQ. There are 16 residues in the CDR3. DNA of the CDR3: TGCGCCAGCAGCTTGGGTGGGGGACTACAGGGAGAGACCCAGTACTTC. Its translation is CASSLGGGLQGETQYF.

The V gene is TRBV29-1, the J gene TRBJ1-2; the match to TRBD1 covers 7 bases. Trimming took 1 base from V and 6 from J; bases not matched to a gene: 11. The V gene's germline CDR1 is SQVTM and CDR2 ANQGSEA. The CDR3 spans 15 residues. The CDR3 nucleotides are TGCAGCGTTGAAGGCAGGACAGGTGGTCGGGATGGCTACACCTTC. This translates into CSVEGRTGGRDGYTF. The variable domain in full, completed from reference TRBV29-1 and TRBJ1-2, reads SAVISQKPSRDICQRGTSLTIQCQVDSQVTMMFWYRQQPGQSLTLIATANQGSEATYESGFVIDKFPISRPNLTFSTLTVSNMSPEDSSIYLCSVEGRTGGRDGYTFGSGTRLTVV.

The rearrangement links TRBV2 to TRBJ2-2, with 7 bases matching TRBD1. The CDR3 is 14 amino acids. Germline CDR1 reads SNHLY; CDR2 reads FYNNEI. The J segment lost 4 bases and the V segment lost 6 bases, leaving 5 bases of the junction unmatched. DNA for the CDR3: TGTGCCAGCAGGCAGGGGGTTGGCACCGGGGAGCTGTTTTTT. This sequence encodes CASRQGVGTGELFF. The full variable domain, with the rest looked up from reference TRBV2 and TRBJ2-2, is EPEVTQTPSHQVTQMGQEVILRCVPISNHLYFYWYRQILGQKVEFLVSFYNNEISEKSEIFDDQFSVERPDGSNFTLKIRSTKLEDSAMYFCASRQGVGTGELFFGEGSRLTVL.

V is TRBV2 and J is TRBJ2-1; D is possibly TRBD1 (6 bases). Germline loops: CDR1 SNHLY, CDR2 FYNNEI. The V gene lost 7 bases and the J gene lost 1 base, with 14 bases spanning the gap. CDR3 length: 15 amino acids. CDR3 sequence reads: CASIRTGMSYNEQFF. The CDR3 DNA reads TGTGCCAGCATTCGAACAGGGATGTCCTACAATGAGCAGTTCTTC.